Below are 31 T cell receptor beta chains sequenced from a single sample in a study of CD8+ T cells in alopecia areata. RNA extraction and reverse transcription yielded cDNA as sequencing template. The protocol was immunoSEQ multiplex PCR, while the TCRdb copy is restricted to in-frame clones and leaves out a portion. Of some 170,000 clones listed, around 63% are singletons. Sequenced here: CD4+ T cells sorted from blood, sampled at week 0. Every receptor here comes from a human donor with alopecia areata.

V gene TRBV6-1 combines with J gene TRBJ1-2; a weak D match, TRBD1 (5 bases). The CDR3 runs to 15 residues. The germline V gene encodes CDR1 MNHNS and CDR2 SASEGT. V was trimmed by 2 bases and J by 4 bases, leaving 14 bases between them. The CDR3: CASSEPRGIGYGYTF. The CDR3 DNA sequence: TGTGCCAGCAGTGAACCCCGGGGGATTGGCTATGGCTACACCTTC.

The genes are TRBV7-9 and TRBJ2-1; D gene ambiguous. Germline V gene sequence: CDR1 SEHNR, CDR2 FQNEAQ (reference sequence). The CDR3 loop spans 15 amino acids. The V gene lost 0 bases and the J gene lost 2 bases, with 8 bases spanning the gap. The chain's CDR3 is CASSLAGPTYNEQFF. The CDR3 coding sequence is TGTGCCAGCAGCTTAGCTGGCCCGACCTACAATGAGCAGTTCTTC.

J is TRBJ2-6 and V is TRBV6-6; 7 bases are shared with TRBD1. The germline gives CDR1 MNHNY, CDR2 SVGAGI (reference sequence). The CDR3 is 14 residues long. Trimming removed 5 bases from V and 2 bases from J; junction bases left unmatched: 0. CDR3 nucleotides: TGTGCCAGCAGTACAGGGGCTGGGGCCAACGTCCTGACTTTC. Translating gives CASSTGAGANVLTF.

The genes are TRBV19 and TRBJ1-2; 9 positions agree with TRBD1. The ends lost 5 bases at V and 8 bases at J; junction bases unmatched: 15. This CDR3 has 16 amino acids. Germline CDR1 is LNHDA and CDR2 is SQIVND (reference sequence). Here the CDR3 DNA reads TGTGCCAGTAGTCCCGCCGGGACAGGGTCCCATCGCGGCTACACCTTC. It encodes CASSPAGTGSHRGYTF.

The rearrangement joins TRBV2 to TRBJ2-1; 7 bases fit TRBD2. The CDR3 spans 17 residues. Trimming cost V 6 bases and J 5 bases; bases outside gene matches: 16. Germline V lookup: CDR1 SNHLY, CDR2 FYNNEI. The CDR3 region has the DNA TGTGCCAGCAGCCTATCCCTCGATTATACTAGCGACAATGAGCAGTTCTTC. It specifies CASSLSLDYTSDNEQFF. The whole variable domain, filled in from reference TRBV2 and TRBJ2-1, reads EPEVTQTPSHQVTQMGQEVILRCVPISNHLYFYWYRQILGQKVEFLVSFYNNEISEKSEIFDDQFSVERPDGSNFTLKIRSTKLEDSAMYFCASSLSLDYTSDNEQFFGPGTRLTVL.

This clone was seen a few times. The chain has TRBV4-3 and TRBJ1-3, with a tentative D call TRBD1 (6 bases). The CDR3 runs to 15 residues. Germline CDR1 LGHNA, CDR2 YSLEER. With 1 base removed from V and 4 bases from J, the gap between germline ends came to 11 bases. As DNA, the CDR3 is TGCGCCAGCAGCCAAGGTCATGGGGGCGGAAACACCATATATTTT. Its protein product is CASSQGHGGGNTIYF.

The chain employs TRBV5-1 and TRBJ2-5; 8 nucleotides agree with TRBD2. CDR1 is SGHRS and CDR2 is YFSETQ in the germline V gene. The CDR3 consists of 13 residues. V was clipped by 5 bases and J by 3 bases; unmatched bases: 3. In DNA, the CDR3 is TGCGCCAGCAGTAGCGGGGTAAAAGAGACCCAGTACTTC. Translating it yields CASSSGVKETQYF.

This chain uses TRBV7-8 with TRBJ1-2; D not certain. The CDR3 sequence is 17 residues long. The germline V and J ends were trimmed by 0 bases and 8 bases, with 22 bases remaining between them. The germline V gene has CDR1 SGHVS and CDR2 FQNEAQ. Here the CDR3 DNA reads TGTGCCAGCAGCTTAGCCAGCTCGACACCAATTAGGGAGGGCTACACCTTC. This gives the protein CASSLASSTPIREGYTF.

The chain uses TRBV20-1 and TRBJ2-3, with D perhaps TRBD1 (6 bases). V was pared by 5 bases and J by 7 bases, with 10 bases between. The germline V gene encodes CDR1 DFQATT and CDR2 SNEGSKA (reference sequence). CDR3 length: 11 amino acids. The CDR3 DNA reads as TGCAGTGCTTCTACAGGGCATACGCAGTATTTT. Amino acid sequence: CSASTGHTQYF.

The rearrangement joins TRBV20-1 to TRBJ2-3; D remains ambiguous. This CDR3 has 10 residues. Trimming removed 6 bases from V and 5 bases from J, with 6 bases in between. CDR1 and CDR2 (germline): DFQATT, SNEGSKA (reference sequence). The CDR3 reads CSAEQDTQYF. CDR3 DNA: TGCAGTGCCGAGCAAGATACGCAGTATTTT.

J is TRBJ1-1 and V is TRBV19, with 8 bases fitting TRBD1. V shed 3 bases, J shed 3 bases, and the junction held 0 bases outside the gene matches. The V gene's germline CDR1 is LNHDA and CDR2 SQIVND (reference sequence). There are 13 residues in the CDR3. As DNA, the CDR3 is TGTGCCAGTAGTATGGACAGGGACACTGAAGCTTTCTTT. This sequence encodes CASSMDRDTEAFF.

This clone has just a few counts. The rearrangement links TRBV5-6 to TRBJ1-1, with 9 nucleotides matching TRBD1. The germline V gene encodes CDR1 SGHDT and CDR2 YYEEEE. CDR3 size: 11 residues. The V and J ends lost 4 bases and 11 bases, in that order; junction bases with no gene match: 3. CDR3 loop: CASSGTGTAFF. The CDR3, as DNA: TGTGCCAGCAGCGGGACAGGGACGGCTTTCTTT.

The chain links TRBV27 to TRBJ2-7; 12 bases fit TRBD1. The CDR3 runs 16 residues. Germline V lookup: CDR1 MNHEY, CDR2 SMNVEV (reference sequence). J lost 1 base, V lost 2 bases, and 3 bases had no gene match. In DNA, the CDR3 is TGTGCCAGCAGTTTACTGGGACAGGGGGCTTCCTACGAGCAGTACTTC. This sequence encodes CASSLLGQGASYEQYF.

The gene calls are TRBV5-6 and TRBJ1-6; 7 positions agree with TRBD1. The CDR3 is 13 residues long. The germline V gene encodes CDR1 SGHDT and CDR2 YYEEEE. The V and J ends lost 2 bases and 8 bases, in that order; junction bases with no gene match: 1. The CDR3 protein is CASSLTGDSPLHF. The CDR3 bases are TGTGCCAGCAGCTTAACAGGGGATTCACCCCTCCACTTT.

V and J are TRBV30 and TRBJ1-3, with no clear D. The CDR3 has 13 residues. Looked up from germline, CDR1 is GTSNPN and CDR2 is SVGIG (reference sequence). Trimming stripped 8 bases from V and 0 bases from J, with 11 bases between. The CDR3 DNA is TGTGCCGCACCTGATAACTCTGGAAACACCATATATTTT. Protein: CAAPDNSGNTIYF.

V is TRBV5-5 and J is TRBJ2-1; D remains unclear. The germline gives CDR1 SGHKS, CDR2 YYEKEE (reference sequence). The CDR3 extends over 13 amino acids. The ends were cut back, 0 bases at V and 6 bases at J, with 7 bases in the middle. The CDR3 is CASSLGLFNEQFF. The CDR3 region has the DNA TGTGCCAGCAGCTTGGGGCTGTTCAATGAGCAGTTCTTC.

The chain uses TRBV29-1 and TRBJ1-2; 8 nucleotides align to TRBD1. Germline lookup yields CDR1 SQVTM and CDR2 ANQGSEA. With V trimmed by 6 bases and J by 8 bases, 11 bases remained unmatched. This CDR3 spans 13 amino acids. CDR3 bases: TGCAGCGTCACCCCAGGGACAGGAATAGGCTACACCTTC. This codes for CSVTPGTGIGYTF.

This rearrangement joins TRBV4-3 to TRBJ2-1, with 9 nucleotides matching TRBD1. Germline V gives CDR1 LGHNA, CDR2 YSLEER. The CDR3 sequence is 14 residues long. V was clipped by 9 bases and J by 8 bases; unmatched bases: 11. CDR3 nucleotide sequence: TGCGCCAGTCCACAGGGGGCCAACTTCGATGAGCAGTTCTTC. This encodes CASPQGANFDEQFF.

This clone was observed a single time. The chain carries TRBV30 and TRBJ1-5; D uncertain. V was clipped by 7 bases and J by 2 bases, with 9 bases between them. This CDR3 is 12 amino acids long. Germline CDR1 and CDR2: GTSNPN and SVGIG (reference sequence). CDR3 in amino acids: CASGRGNQPQHF. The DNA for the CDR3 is TGTGCCTCCGGACGAGGCAATCAGCCCCAGCATTTT.

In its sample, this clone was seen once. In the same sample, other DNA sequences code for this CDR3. The CDR3 nucleotides read TGTGCCATCAGTGAGTCAGGGGATCAGCCCCAGCATTTT. Translating gives CAISESGDQPQHF. The chain is built from TRBV10-3 and TRBJ1-5; D is possibly TRBD1 (5 bases). Germline CDR1 reads ENHRY; CDR2 reads SYGVKD. Deletions cut 0 bases from V and 5 bases from J, with 5 bases between. The CDR3 is 13 residues long.

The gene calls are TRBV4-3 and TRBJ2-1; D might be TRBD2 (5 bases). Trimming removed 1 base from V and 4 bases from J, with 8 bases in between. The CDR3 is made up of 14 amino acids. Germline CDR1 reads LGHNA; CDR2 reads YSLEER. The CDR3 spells CASSQATNYNEQFF. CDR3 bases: TGCGCCAGCAGCCAAGCGACTAATTACAATGAGCAGTTCTTC.

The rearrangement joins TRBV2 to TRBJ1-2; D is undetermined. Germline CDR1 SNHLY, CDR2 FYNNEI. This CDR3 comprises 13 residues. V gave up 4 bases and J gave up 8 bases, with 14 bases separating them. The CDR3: CASSVSVAGGYTF. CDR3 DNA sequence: TGTGCCAGCAGTGTGTCTGTGGCAGGAGGCTACACCTTC.

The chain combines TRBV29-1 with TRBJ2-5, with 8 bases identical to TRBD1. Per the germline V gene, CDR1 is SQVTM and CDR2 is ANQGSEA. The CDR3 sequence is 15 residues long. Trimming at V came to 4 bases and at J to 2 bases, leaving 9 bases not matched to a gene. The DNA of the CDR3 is TGCAGCGTTGCCGACAGGGGCTCTGGGCAAGAGACCCAGTACTTC. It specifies CSVADRGSGQETQYF.

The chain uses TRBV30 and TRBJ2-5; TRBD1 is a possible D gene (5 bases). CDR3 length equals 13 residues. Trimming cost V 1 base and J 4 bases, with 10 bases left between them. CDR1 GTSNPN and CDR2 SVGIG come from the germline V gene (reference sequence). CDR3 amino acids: CAWSGTPRETQYF. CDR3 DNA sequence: TGTGCCTGGAGTGGGACACCAAGAGAGACCCAGTACTTC.

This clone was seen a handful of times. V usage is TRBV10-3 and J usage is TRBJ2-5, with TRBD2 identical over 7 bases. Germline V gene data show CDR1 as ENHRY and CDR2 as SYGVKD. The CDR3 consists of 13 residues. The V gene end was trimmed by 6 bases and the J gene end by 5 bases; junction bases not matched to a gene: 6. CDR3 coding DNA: TGTGCCATCAGGGGAGGGGCTGGTGAGACCCAGTACTTC. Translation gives CAIRGGAGETQYF.

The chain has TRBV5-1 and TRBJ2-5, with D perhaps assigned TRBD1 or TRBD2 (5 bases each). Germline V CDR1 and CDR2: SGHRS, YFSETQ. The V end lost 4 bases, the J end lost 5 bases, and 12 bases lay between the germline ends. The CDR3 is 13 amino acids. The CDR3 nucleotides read TGCGCCAGCAGCGAGGGACGGGGTGAGACCCAGTACTTC. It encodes CASSEGRGETQYF.

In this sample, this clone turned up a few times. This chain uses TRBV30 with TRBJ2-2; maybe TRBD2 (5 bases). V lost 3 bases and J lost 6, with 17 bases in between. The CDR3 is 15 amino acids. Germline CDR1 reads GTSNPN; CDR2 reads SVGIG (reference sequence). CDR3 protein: CAWRPGSMGPGELFF. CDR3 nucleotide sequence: TGTGCCTGGAGGCCGGGGAGTATGGGCCCCGGGGAGCTGTTTTTT. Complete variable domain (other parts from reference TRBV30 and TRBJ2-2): SQTIHQWPATLVQPVGSPLSLECTVEGTSNPNLYWYRQAAGRGLQLLFYSVGIGQISSEVPQNLSASRPQDRQFILSSKKLLLSDSGFYLCAWRPGSMGPGELFFGEGSRLTVL.

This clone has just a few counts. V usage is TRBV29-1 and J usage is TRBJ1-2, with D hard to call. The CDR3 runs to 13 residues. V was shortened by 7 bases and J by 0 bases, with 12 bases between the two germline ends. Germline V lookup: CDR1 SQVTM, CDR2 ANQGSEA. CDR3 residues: CSDRAAPNYGYTF. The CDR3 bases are TGCAGCGACCGAGCGGCACCTAACTATGGCTACACCTTC.

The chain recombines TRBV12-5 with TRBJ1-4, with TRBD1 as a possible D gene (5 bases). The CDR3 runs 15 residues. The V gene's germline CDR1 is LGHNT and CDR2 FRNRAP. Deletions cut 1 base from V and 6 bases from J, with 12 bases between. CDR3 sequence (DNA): TGTGCTAGTGGTTTGGGACAGACAAAAGATGAAAAACTGTTTTTT. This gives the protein CASGLGQTKDEKLFF. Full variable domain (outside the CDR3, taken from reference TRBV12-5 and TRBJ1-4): DARVTQTPRHKVTEMGQEVTMRCQPILGHNTVFWYRQTMMQGLELLAYFRNRAPLDDSGMPKDRFSAEMPDATLATLKIQPSEPRDSAVYFCASGLGQTKDEKLFFGSGTQLSVL.

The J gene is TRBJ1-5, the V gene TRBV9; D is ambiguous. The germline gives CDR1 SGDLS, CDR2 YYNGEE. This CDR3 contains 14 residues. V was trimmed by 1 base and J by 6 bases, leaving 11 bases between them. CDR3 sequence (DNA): TGTGCCAGCAGCGTACGGGCAGGTGGTCAGCCCCAGCATTTT. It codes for CASSVRAGGQPQHF.

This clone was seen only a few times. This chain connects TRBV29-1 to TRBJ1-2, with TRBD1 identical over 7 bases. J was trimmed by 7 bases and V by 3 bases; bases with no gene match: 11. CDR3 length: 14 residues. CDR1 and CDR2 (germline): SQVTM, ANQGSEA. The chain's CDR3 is CSVETAQGEGGYTF. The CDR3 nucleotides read TGCAGCGTTGAGACCGCTCAGGGGGAAGGTGGCTACACCTTC.